This T cell receptor (beta chain) was sequenced during a study of graft-versus-host responses after intestinal transplantation. Study context: Recipients were all induced with anti-thymocyte globulin, then given tacrolimus and steroids for 3 to 4 years.

Notes on this clone: Its antigen is not identified.

Method: immunoSEQ multiplex PCR; TCRdb's copy keeps in-frame clones and lacks some. The sample shows 80,000 to 100,000 clones, about 94% of them seen only once. The study's findings and limits: Recipient marrow contained GvH clones, some of which appeared first in ileum or blood. Allograft clonal ratios (graft-versus-host to host-versus-graft) were high in patients who had graft-donor T cell macrochimerism.

This clonotype was sampled from a human donor who received an intestinal transplant. The material was unstimulated CD4+ T cells sorted from spleen or lymph node cells, obtained before intestinal transplant.

CDR3 coding DNA: TGTGCCAGCAGTTCCGTCTGGGGGGATGGCTACACCTTC. Amino acid sequence: CASSSVWGDGYTF. The chain recombines TRBV27 with TRBJ1-2, with D maybe TRBD1 (5 bases). The CDR3 covers 13 residues. Deletions cut 4 bases from V and 6 bases from J, with 12 bases between. The germline CDR1 and CDR2 sequences are MNHEY and SMNVEV (reference sequence).